Below, 20 T cell receptor beta chains from the same sample are listed, as sequenced in a study of shared clonotypes between healthy human individuals. Sequencing was performed with immunoSEQ multiplex PCR; in TCRdb, only in-frame clones are kept and a portion is missing. The table includes about 610,000 clones, almost 97% detected once. The sample consisted of naive CD4+ T cells sorted from blood. The subset: CD45RA+ positively selected. The source of these receptors is a woman aged 25 to 45 in good health.

The gene calls are TRBV11-2 and TRBJ2-2, with TRBD2 matching 9 bases. V lost 6 bases and J lost 4; bases outside the gene matches: 9. The germline gives CDR1 SGHAT, CDR2 FQNNGV. This CDR3 has 16 amino acids. CDR3 in DNA: TGTGCCAGCAGACCCAGGCGGGAGGGTGCCACCGGGGAGCTGTTTTTT. Encoded protein: CASRPRREGATGELFF.

As DNA, the CDR3 is TGTGCCACCAGCAGAGCTCGGACTAGCGGAATCGGAGATACGCAGTATTTT. Translation: CATSRARTSGIGDTQYF. This chain uses TRBV15 with TRBJ2-3; 10 nucleotides agree with TRBD2. From germline, CDR1 is LNHNV and CDR2 YYDKDF (reference sequence). The CDR3 extends over 17 amino acids. The trim removed 1 base at V and 5 bases at J, leaving 9 bases unmatched.

The rearrangement uses TRBV29-1 and TRBJ2-1; no firm D call. Trimming cost V 4 bases and J 6 bases, with 10 bases left between them. This CDR3 region has 12 residues. Germline CDR1 and CDR2: SQVTM and ANQGSEA. CDR3 in amino acids: CSVGGVGNEQFF. CDR3 in DNA: TGCAGCGTTGGTGGGGTAGGCAATGAGCAGTTCTTC.

The chain uses TRBV27 and TRBJ2-1; 9 positions agree with TRBD2. J was trimmed by 3 bases and V by 7 bases; bases with no gene match: 4. This CDR3 contains 14 residues. CDR1 is MNHEY and CDR2 is SMNVEV in the germline V gene (reference sequence). The CDR3 loop reads CASTTSGFYNEQFF. The CDR3 DNA reads as TGTGCCAGCACCACTAGCGGGTTCTACAATGAGCAGTTCTTC.

This clone was observed once. The CDR3 here is CASSLGIAGVLNEQFF. DNA for the CDR3: TGTGCCAGCAGTTTAGGGATAGCGGGAGTTCTTAATGAGCAGTTCTTC. This sequence joins TRBV28 and TRBJ2-1, with 9 bases identical to TRBD2. The CDR3 length is 16 residues. The V and J ends lost 2 bases and 7 bases, in that order; junction bases with no gene match: 9. CDR1 MDHEN and CDR2 SYDVKM come from the germline V gene.

The chain recombines TRBV28 with TRBJ2-7, with 7 positions matching TRBD2. Germline V lookup: CDR1 MDHEN, CDR2 SYDVKM. The V and J ends lost 5 bases and 0 bases, in that order; junction bases with no gene match: 7. The CDR3 spans 15 residues. The DNA for the CDR3 is TGTGCCAGCAGTCCGGGGTCTAGCGGCTCCTACGAGCAGTACTTC. The encoded protein is CASSPGSSGSYEQYF.

The chain recombines TRBV5-5 with TRBJ1-1; tentative D call: TRBD1 (5 bases). The V end lost 2 bases, the J end lost 8 bases, and 10 bases lay between the germline ends. This CDR3 comprises 12 residues. Germline CDR1 reads SGHKS; CDR2 reads YYEKEE (reference sequence). This CDR3 reads CASSFGRGEAFF. In nucleotides, the CDR3 is TGTGCCAGCAGCTTTGGTCGGGGCGAAGCTTTCTTT.

The chain combines TRBV20-1 with TRBJ1-2; no clear D gene. The length of the CDR3 is 11 residues. Germline V gene data show CDR1 as DFQATT and CDR2 as SNEGSKA (reference sequence). Between the trimmed V and J ends, which lost 0 bases and 2 bases, there was a span of 1 base. The CDR3 bases are TGCAGTGCTAGAGAGAACTATGGCTACACCTTC. Its protein product is CSARENYGYTF.

The chain couples TRBV7-2 to TRBJ2-3; D not resolved. Germline V gene lookup returns CDR1 SGHTA and CDR2 FQGNSA. This CDR3 spans 16 amino acids. Trimming removed 4 bases from V and 0 bases from J, with 14 bases in between. The CDR3 loop is CASSSQGTPSTDTQYF. As DNA, the CDR3 is TGTGCCAGCAGCTCCCAAGGCACACCCAGCACAGATACGCAGTATTTT. Full variable domain (rest looked up from reference TRBV7-2 and TRBJ2-3): GAGVSQSPSNKVTEKGKDVELRCDPISGHTALYWYRQSLGQGLEFLIYFQGNSAPDKSGLPSDRFSAERTGGSVSTLTIQRTQQEDSAVYLCASSSQGTPSTDTQYFGPGTRLTVL.

To note about this clone: This specimen includes other DNA sequences encoding the same CDR3. V is TRBV6-5 and J is TRBJ2-5; 8 nucleotides align to TRBD2. CDR3 length: 13 amino acids. V was pared by 7 bases and J by 5 bases, with 6 bases of the junction left unmatched. Germline V lookup: CDR1 MNHEY, CDR2 SVGAGI. The CDR3 DNA follows: TGTGCCAGCAACTTAGCGGGAAAGGAGACCCAGTACTTC. Its protein is CASNLAGKETQYF.

This rearrangement joins TRBV6-1 to TRBJ2-7; 11 nucleotides match TRBD2. J lost 4 bases, V lost 6 bases, and 8 bases had no gene match. The CDR3 covers 15 residues. The germline gives CDR1 MNHNS, CDR2 SASEGT. The CDR3 reads CASSTPGLAVYEQYF. CDR3 nucleotides: TGTGCCAGCAGCACTCCGGGACTAGCGGTGTACGAGCAGTACTTC.

This rearrangement joins TRBV28 to TRBJ1-1; D is undetermined. The germline V gene encodes CDR1 MDHEN and CDR2 SYDVKM. V dropped 6 bases and J dropped 2 bases, with 4 bases sitting between them. The CDR3 covers 11 residues. The CDR3 DNA reads as TGTGCCAGCAGCGGCAACACTGAAGCTTTCTTT. Translated: CASSGNTEAFF.

The chain has TRBV4-1 and TRBJ1-4; tentative D call: TRBD1 (6 bases). The CDR3 runs 16 residues. V lost 4 bases and J 7 bases, leaving 19 bases between the germline ends. CDR1 is MGHRA and CDR2 is YSYEKL in the germline V gene. This CDR3 reads CASSLNIRGISEKLFF. The CDR3 DNA follows: TGCGCCAGCAGCCTAAACATCAGGGGTATTTCTGAAAAACTGTTTTTT.

The chain carries TRBV28 and TRBJ2-3; 8 bases match TRBD2. From germline, CDR1 is MDHEN and CDR2 SYDVKM. With V trimmed by 5 bases and J by 5 bases, 15 bases remained unmatched. This CDR3 is built from 17 residues. The CDR3 protein is CASSLTPGLGLGDTQYF. CDR3 coding DNA: TGTGCCAGCAGTCTAACCCCGGGACTAGGTTTAGGAGATACGCAGTATTTT.

V gene TRBV2 combines with J gene TRBJ1-4, with a possible D match to TRBD1 (6 bases). Germline V gene lookup returns CDR1 SNHLY and CDR2 FYNNEI. Trimming shortened V by 10 bases and J by 8 bases, and 17 bases separated the two germline ends. This CDR3 is 13 amino acids long. The CDR3 reads CATTGMYAEKLFF. In nucleotides, the CDR3 is TGTGCCACCACAGGGATGTATGCCGAAAAACTGTTTTTT.

The chain is built from TRBV20-1 and TRBJ1-2; D ambiguous. V was cut by 7 bases and J by 1 base, with 7 bases left in between. The CDR3 is 11 amino acids. The germline gives CDR1 DFQATT, CDR2 SNEGSKA (reference sequence). CDR3 coding DNA: TGCAGTGTCCCGTATAACTATGGCTACACCTTC. Amino acid sequence: CSVPYNYGYTF.

Written as DNA, the CDR3 is TGCGCCAGCAGCCGCCTAGGGGGGGGAACTAGCACAGATACGCAGTATTTT. It translates to CASSRLGGGTSTDTQYF. V gene TRBV4-1 combines with J gene TRBJ2-3; tentatively, D is TRBD2 (7 bases). V was cut by 4 bases and J by 0 bases, with 17 bases left in between. This CDR3 has 17 amino acids. The V gene's germline CDR1 is MGHRA and CDR2 YSYEKL.

V usage is TRBV19 and J usage is TRBJ2-5, with 7 bases fitting TRBD1. Germline trimming cut 4 bases from V and 5 bases from J; bases unmatched to any gene: 16. CDR3 length: 17 amino acids. Germline V gene data show CDR1 as LNHDA and CDR2 as SQIVND (reference sequence). The CDR3 region is CASSRSQGFTPWETQYF. The CDR3 DNA is TGTGCCAGTAGTAGGTCACAGGGGTTTACCCCCTGGGAGACCCAGTACTTC.

The chain has TRBV6-1 and TRBJ1-5; no clear D gene. The germline V and J ends were trimmed by 8 bases and 4 bases, with 9 bases remaining between them. CDR3 length equals 12 residues. The germline gives CDR1 MNHNS, CDR2 SASEGT. CDR3 nucleotide sequence: TGTGCCAGCGGGCCGGATAATCAGCCCCAGCATTTT. This codes for CASGPDNQPQHF.

This rearrangement joins TRBV7-8 to TRBJ2-5, with D unclear. The closer fit of TRBJ2-7 to the DNA end suggests the J call may be wrong. CDR1 SGHVS and CDR2 FQNEAQ come from the germline V gene. This CDR3 has 15 amino acids. The CDR3 nucleotides read TGTGCCAGCAGCTTAGCGCGGCAAGCTAGCTACGAGCAGTACTTC. It translates to CASSLARQASYEQYF.